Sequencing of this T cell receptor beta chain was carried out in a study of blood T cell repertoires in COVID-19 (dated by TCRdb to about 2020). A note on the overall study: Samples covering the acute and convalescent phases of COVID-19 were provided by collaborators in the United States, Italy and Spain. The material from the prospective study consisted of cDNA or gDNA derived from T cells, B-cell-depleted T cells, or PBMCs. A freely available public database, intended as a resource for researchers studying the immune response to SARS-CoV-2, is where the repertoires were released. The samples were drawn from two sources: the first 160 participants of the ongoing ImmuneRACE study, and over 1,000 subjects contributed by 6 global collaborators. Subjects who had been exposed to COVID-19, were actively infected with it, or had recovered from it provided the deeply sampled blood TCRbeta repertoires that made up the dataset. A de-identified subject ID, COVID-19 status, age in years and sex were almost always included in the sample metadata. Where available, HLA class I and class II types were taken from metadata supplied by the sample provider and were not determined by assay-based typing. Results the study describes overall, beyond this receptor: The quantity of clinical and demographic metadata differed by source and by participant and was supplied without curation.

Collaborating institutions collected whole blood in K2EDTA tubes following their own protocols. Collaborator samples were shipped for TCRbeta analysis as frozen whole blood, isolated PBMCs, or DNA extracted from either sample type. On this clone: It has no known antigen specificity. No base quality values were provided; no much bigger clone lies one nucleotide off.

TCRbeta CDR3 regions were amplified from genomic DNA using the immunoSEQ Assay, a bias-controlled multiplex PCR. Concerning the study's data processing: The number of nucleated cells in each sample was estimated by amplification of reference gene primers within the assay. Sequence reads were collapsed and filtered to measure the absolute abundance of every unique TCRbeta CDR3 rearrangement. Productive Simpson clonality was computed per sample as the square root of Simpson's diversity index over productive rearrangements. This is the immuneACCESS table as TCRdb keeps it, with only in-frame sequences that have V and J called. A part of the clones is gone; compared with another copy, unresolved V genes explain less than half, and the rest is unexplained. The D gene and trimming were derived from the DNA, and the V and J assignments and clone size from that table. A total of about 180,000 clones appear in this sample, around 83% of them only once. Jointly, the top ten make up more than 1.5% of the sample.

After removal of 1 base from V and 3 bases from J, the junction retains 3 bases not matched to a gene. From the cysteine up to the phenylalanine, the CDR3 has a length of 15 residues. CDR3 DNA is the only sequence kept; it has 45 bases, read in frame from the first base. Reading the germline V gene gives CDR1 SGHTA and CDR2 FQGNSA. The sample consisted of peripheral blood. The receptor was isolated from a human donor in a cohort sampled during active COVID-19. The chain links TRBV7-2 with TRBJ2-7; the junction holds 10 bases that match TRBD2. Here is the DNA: TGTGCCAGCAGCTTAGGAGCGGGGGGGGTCTACGAGCAGTACTTC. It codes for CASSLGAGGVYEQYF.